This record concerns one T cell receptor (beta chain) sequence. What it recognizes is unknown. Naive CD8 populations comprised CD45RO-negative cells positively selected for CCR7, excluding terminally differentiated effector memory CD45RA+ cells. The source of the sample is a study of shared clonotypes between healthy human individuals. Study at large: The donor pool was made up of two women and a few men aged 18 to 49.

CDR1 is SGHDT, CDR2 YYEEEE, per germline. The CDR3 is 12 residues long. Overall study findings and caveats: What naive subsets generally showed was a larger estimated richness than memory subsets showed. Shared across a few donors were roughly 5% of the naive CD4 clonotypes.

Sorted-subset replicate PCRs used 200 to 250 ng DNA, about 30,000 T cell genomes. Profiled with immunoSEQ multiplex PCR; TCRdb holds only in-frame clones, not every one. Counted here are some 630,000 clones, about 96% occurring once; the ten biggest clones make up less than 0.13%. Sequencing was performed on naive CD8+ T cells sorted from blood. The gene calls are TRBV5-6 and TRBJ2-5; D is possibly TRBD1 (5 bases). TRBJ2-7 explains the end of the DNA better; the J call may be wrong. The sequence came from a woman aged 25 to 45 in good health. The CDR3 nucleotides read TGTGCCAGCATACAGGCCGCCTACGAGCAGTACTTC. Translating it yields CASIQAAYEQYF.